The 23 T cell receptor beta chains below come from one sample, sequenced in a study of human T cells and chemical hapten exposure. Specified time point: patch test 3, about 24 weeks after DPC sensitization. This sample's treatment: therapeutic diphenylcyclopropenone sensitization with weekly scalp DPC. In TCRdb, the RACE reads were re-called with MiXCR into one record per CDR3 protein. The sample lists roughly 130,000 distinct CDR3 sequences, about 11% seen once, with approximately 2.5% in the top ten. The specimen comprised whole blood, sampled in connection with sensitization to the hapten diphenylcyclopropenone (DPC). These receptors came from a woman aged 45 to 65 with alopecia areata. Some clones in this sample may be carry-over from other donors' samples.

This clonotype showed up many times. V is TRBV4-2 and J is TRBJ2-2; the D gene is possibly TRBD1 (6 bases). The V and J ends lost 1 base and 0 bases respectively, with 9 bases between them. The germline CDR1 and CDR2 sequences are LGHNA and YNFKEQ. The CDR3 totals 16 residues. The DNA for the CDR3 is TGTGCCAGCAGCCAAGGGCCAGGGGCGAACACCGGGGAGCTGTTTTTT. This gives the protein CASSQGPGANTGELFF.

The chain carries TRBV28 and TRBJ2-1, with 9 bases identical to TRBD2. Germline CDR1 MDHEN, CDR2 SYDVKM. This CDR3 region has 15 residues. V gave up 8 bases and J gave up 9 bases; unmatched junction bases: 14. CDR3 DNA: TGTGCCAGCGTCCTTAGCGGGAGCAGTATCGGTGAGCAGTTCTTC. This sequence encodes CASVLSGSSIGEQFF. The variable domain in full, completed from reference TRBV28 and TRBJ2-1, reads DVKVTQSSRYLVKRTGEKVFLECVQDMDHENMFWYRQDPGLGLRLIYFSYDVKMKEKGDIPEGYSVSREKKERFSLILESASTNQTSMYLCASVLSGSSIGEQFFGPGTRLTVL.

The V and J genes are TRBV4-3 and TRBJ2-3, with 13 bases fitting TRBD2. J lost 6 bases, V lost 0 bases, and 6 bases had no gene match. The CDR3 has 17 residues. Looked up from germline, CDR1 is LGHNA and CDR2 is YSLEER. Written as DNA, the CDR3 is TGCGCCAGCAGCCAAGATGTACTAGCGGGAGGGGCCGATACGCAGTATTTT. Protein: CASSQDVLAGGADTQYF.

The V and J genes are TRBV5-5 and TRBJ2-5; D may correspond to TRBD1 or TRBD2 (5 bases each). In germline, CDR1 is SGHKS, CDR2 YYEKEE (reference sequence). The CDR3 is made up of 15 amino acids. The germline V and J ends were trimmed by 3 bases and 1 base, with 13 bases remaining between them. Here the CDR3 DNA reads TGTGCCAGCAGCTCGGGGACGGCCCTCCAAGAGACCCAGTACTTC. Translated, it gives CASSSGTALQETQYF.

The rearrangement uses TRBV12-3 or TRBV12-4 and TRBJ2-3; TRBD2 matches 9 bases. J was trimmed by 1 base and V by 2 bases; bases with no gene match: 4. The CDR3 runs to 16 residues. CDR3 amino acids: CASSLRSGGCTDTQYF. CDR3 coding DNA: TGTGCCAGCAGTTTAAGGAGCGGGGGGTGCACAGATACGCAGTATTTT.

This clonotype was detected many times. The chain employs TRBV29-1 and TRBJ2-1; D not certain. V was shortened by 1 base and J by 7 bases, with 14 bases between the two germline ends. This CDR3 is 14 amino acids long. The germline gives CDR1 SQVTM, CDR2 ANQGSEA. CDR3 DNA: TGCAGCGTTGAAGGCCTGTATTGGTGGAATGAGCAGTTCTTC. It codes for CSVEGLYWWNEQFF.

This clonotype was found a few times. The chain combines TRBV2 with TRBJ2-5; a weak D match, TRBD2 (5 bases). The CDR3 has 12 amino acids. Per the germline V gene, CDR1 is SNHLY and CDR2 is FYNNEI. The V and J ends lost 7 bases and 5 bases respectively, with 11 bases between them. The CDR3 here is CASTDPGETQYF. Here the CDR3 DNA reads TGTGCCAGCACGGACCCGGGGGAGACCCAGTACTTC.

This clonotype has only a few counts. V gene TRBV12-3 or TRBV12-4 combines with J gene TRBJ2-7; no clear D gene. Between the trimmed V and J ends, which lost 3 bases and 1 base, there was a span of 10 bases. CDR3 size: 14 residues. The CDR3 DNA reads as TGTGCCAGCAGTTTGGGCCAGCCATCCTACGAGCAGTACTTC. Translation: CASSLGQPSYEQYF.

To note about this clonotype: A read error may be the cause here, since a much bigger clone is one base away. The rearrangement uses TRBV20-1 and TRBJ1-1; 8 nucleotides match TRBD1. The CDR3 sequence is 15 residues long. V shed 4 bases and J 4 bases; nucleotides not matched to a gene: 11. The germline V gene has CDR1 DFQATT and CDR2 SNEGSKA (reference sequence). The DNA for the CDR3 is TGCAGTGCTATAAGTCGGGACAGGTTGAGCACTGAAGCTTTCTTT. It is translated as CSAISRDRLSTEAFF.

This clonotype has only a few counts. The V and J genes are TRBV6-5 and TRBJ1-1; the D gene is possibly TRBD1 (6 bases). Trimming removed 2 bases from V and 4 bases from J, with 14 bases in between. CDR1 MNHEY and CDR2 SVGAGI come from the germline V gene. The CDR3 sequence is 15 residues long. As DNA, the CDR3 is TGTGCCAGCAGTTACAGGCGGGGGGCGGTCACTGAAGCTTTCTTT. It encodes CASSYRRGAVTEAFF.

For this clonotype: A read error may produce the germline difference seen at one junction end. The CDR3 region is CATSATGDTGELFF. In DNA form, the CDR3 reads TGTGCCACCAGTGCGACAGGGGACACCGGGGAGCTGTTTTTT. V usage is TRBV10-3 and J usage is TRBJ2-2; 8 nucleotides line up with TRBD1. CDR1 is ENHRY, CDR2 SYGVKD, per germline. The CDR3 is 14 residues long.

V gene TRBV10-3 combines with J gene TRBJ1-1; the D gene is possibly TRBD1 (5 bases). CDR3 length: 13 residues. With 2 bases removed from V and 3 bases from J, the gap between germline ends came to 7 bases. CDR1 and CDR2 from the germline V gene are ENHRY and SYGVKD. CDR3 sequence (DNA): TGTGCCATCAGTGAGCGGGGCCACACTGAAGCTTTCTTT. This sequence encodes CAISERGHTEAFF.

Comment on this clonotype: Its ends do not fully match the called genes, so a read error is possible. The rearrangement uses TRBV7-2 and TRBJ2-2; 12 nucleotides align to TRBD1. CDR3 size: 16 residues. Germline V CDR1 and CDR2: SGHTA, FQGNSA. CDR3 nucleotides: TGTGCCAGCAGCTTGGGACAGGGGGCGAAAACCGGGGAGCTGTTTTTT. Translation: CASSLGQGAKTGELFF.

The sample holds many counts of this clonotype. J is TRBJ2-1 and V is TRBV7-9; unclear D gene. The CDR3 runs to 14 residues. From germline, CDR1 is SEHNR and CDR2 FQNEAQ (reference sequence). Trimming shortened V by 4 bases and J by 6 bases, and 13 bases separated the two germline ends. The CDR3 loop reads CASSSAVARNEQFF. DNA for the CDR3: TGTGCCAGCAGCTCAGCCGTGGCCCGCAATGAGCAGTTCTTC.

The chain has TRBV3-1 and TRBJ2-3, with 8 bases that match TRBD2. Germline-derived CDR1 and CDR2 are LGHDT and YNNKEL (reference sequence). The CDR3 runs to 16 residues. Trimming removed 2 bases from V and 3 bases from J; junction bases left unmatched: 7. The CDR3 nucleotides are TGTGCCAGCAGCCAATGGGCGGGAGGCGAGACAGATACGCAGTATTTT. Amino acid sequence: CASSQWAGGETDTQYF.

The gene calls are TRBV28 and TRBJ2-7, with a possible D match to TRBD2 (5 bases). The V end lost 1 base, the J end lost 6 bases, and 13 bases lay between the germline ends. Germline V gene data show CDR1 as MDHEN and CDR2 as SYDVKM. The CDR3 has 14 residues. The CDR3 sequence: CASSLYGEQVEQYF. The DNA for the CDR3 is TGTGCCAGCAGTTTATACGGGGAGCAAGTCGAGCAGTACTTC. Combining the CDR3 with reference TRBV28 and TRBJ2-7 gives the whole variable domain DVKVTQSSRYLVKRTGEKVFLECVQDMDHENMFWYRQDPGLGLRLIYFSYDVKMKEKGDIPEGYSVSREKKERFSLILESASTNQTSMYLCASSLYGEQVEQYFGPGTRLTVT.

The chain joins TRBV4-3 to TRBJ1-2; D gene unclear. CDR3 size: 15 residues. Germline V gene lookup returns CDR1 LGHNA and CDR2 YSLEER. Trimming pared 0 bases from V and 5 bases from J, leaving 13 bases between. DNA of the CDR3: TGCGCCAGCAGCCAAGATCGGACGGTCCCATATGGCTACACCTTC. Translated, it gives CASSQDRTVPYGYTF.

The chain combines TRBV24-1 with TRBJ1-1; 8 bases agree with TRBD1. This CDR3 comprises 13 residues. V trimming: 7 bases; J trimming: 6 bases; junction bases outside the gene matches: 6. Per the germline V gene, CDR1 is KGHDR and CDR2 is SFDVKD. CDR3: CATRTTGDSEAFF. CDR3 DNA: TGTGCCACCAGAACGACAGGGGACTCTGAAGCTTTCTTT.

The chain carries TRBV27 and TRBJ1-2; D might be TRBD1 (6 bases). V lost 4 bases to trimming and J lost 4 bases, with 7 bases between them. This CDR3 has 12 residues. Germline lookup yields CDR1 MNHEY and CDR2 SMNVEV (reference sequence). The CDR3 sequence is CASSSGAYGYTF. The CDR3 nucleotides read TGTGCCAGCAGTTCAGGGGCCTATGGCTACACCTTC.

The chain recombines TRBV20-1 with TRBJ1-4, with TRBD1 as a possible D gene (5 bases). The CDR3 contains 15 residues. Germline V CDR1 and CDR2: DFQATT, SNEGSKA (reference sequence). The germline V and J ends were trimmed by 3 bases and 3 bases, with 14 bases remaining between them. The CDR3 loop reads CSASVRTGANEKLFF. CDR3 nucleotides: TGCAGTGCTAGTGTCCGTACGGGGGCTAATGAAAAACTGTTTTTT.

The genes are TRBV24-1 and TRBJ2-7, with D possibly TRBD2 on 6 matching bases. This CDR3 has 14 residues. Trimming removed 6 bases from V and 1 base from J, with 12 bases in between. The germline CDR1 and CDR2 sequences are KGHDR and SFDVKD. The CDR3 spells CATSSAGISYEQYF. Written as DNA, the CDR3 is TGTGCCACCAGTTCCGCGGGGATATCCTACGAGCAGTACTTC.

V gene TRBV30 combines with J gene TRBJ1-4, with D perhaps TRBD1 (6 bases). This CDR3 region has 14 residues. The ends were cut back, 2 bases at V and 4 bases at J, with 11 bases in the middle. CDR1 and CDR2 (germline): GTSNPN, SVGIG (reference sequence). CDR3 region: CAWSKDSINEKLFF. DNA of the CDR3: TGTGCCTGGAGTAAGGACAGCATTAATGAAAAACTGTTTTTT.

Many counts were recorded for this clonotype. The rearrangement joins TRBV7-2 to TRBJ2-2; 9 bases are a match to TRBD1. CDR1 and CDR2 (germline): SGHTA, FQGNSA. The CDR3 extends over 15 amino acids. V shed 4 bases, J shed 1 base, and the junction held 1 base outside the gene matches. The CDR3 loop reads CASSSDRGNTGELFF. CDR3 nucleotide sequence: TGTGCCAGCAGCTCGGACAGGGGGAACACCGGGGAGCTGTTTTTT.